A single sample gave rise to the 30 T cell receptor beta chains below, sequenced in a study of blood T cell repertoires in COVID-19. TCRdb keeps only in-frame clones here, not all; method: immunoSEQ multiplex PCR. The sample consists of a few hundred thousand clones, 80% to 90% of them appearing once. Specimen: peripheral blood. Receptor source: a woman aged 50 to 60 with acute or convalescent COVID-19.

The chain links TRBV11-2 to TRBJ2-1, with 8 bases identical to TRBD2. The V gene's germline CDR1 is SGHAT and CDR2 FQNNGV. The J segment lost 6 bases and the V segment lost 3 bases, leaving 1 base of the junction unmatched. The CDR3 length is 13 residues. CDR3 protein: CASSLTSANEQFF. For the CDR3, the DNA is TGTGCCAGCAGCTTGACTAGCGCCAATGAGCAGTTCTTC.

In its sample, this clone was seen once. This rearrangement joins TRBV5-4 to TRBJ2-3; D gene uncertain. Trimming removed 3 bases at V and 2 bases at J, with 10 bases between. This CDR3 contains 14 residues. CDR1 is SGHNT, CDR2 YYREEE, per germline (reference sequence). DNA of the CDR3: TGTGCCAGCAGCTCTAGTAAATTCACAGATACGCAGTATTTT. Its protein product is CASSSSKFTDTQYF.

The sample holds a few counts of this clone. Other DNA sequences of this sample code for an identical CDR3. The J gene is TRBJ1-5, the V gene TRBV7-2; 9 bases agree with TRBD1. The CDR3 runs to 14 residues. CDR1 is SGHTA and CDR2 is FQGNSA in the germline V gene. Trimming at V came to 5 bases and at J to 5 bases, leaving 4 bases not matched to a gene. The CDR3 DNA is TGTGCCAGCAGCCAATGGACAGGGGATCAGCCCCAGCATTTT. It yields the protein CASSQWTGDQPQHF. Based on the CDR3 plus reference TRBV7-2 and TRBJ1-5, the full variable domain is GAGVSQSPSNKVTEKGKDVELRCDPISGHTALYWYRQSLGQGLEFLIYFQGNSAPDKSGLPSDRFSAERTGGSVSTLTIQRTQQEDSAVYLCASSQWTGDQPQHFGDGTRLSIL.

The chain carries TRBV7-2 and TRBJ2-1, with TRBD2 as a possible D gene (7 bases). Germline-derived CDR1 and CDR2 are SGHTA and FQGNSA. The CDR3 loop spans 16 amino acids. Deletions cut 3 bases from V and 2 bases from J, with 14 bases between. The CDR3 sequence: CASSFLGGPTYNEQFF. The CDR3 DNA reads as TGTGCCAGCAGCTTCTTGGGGGGGCCTACCTACAATGAGCAGTTCTTC.

The J gene is TRBJ2-5, the V gene TRBV5-1; D is perhaps TRBD1 (6 bases). CDR3 length: 14 residues. Germline loops: CDR1 SGHRS, CDR2 YFSETQ. The V gene lost 3 bases and the J gene lost 4 bases, with 13 bases spanning the gap. The CDR3 is CASSSSGDGETQYF. In nucleotides, the CDR3 is TGCGCCAGCAGCTCTTCAGGGGATGGAGAGACCCAGTACTTC.

The chain combines TRBV4-2 with TRBJ1-3; D is unclear. CDR3 length: 16 residues. Trimming removed 0 bases at V and 0 bases at J, with 9 bases between. Germline V gene lookup returns CDR1 LGHNA and CDR2 YNFKEQ. CDR3 bases: TGTGCCAGCAGCCAAGAGGCAAGTCCCTCTGGAAACACCATATATTTT. It specifies CASSQEASPSGNTIYF.

This chain joins TRBV5-1 and TRBJ2-3; 11 nucleotides align to TRBD1. The CDR3 has 15 residues. Per germline, CDR1 SGHRS and CDR2 YFSETQ. Unmatched junction bases numbered 4, after V lost 5 bases and J lost 2 bases. The DNA for the CDR3 is TGCGCCAGCAGACTAGGACAGGGGGCCACAGATACGCAGTATTTT. Translating gives CASRLGQGATDTQYF.

The rearrangement joins TRBV5-6 to TRBJ1-5; D is unresolved. CDR1 is SGHDT and CDR2 is YYEEEE in the germline V gene. The CDR3 loop spans 15 amino acids. Trimming took 0 bases from V and 7 from J, leaving 14 bases between them. CDR3 coding DNA: TGTGCCAGCAGCTTGGTGGGAGGGAAGGACCAGCCCCAGCATTTT. It is translated as CASSLVGGKDQPQHF.

This clone was counted a few times. The rearrangement uses TRBV5-4 and TRBJ2-5; the match to TRBD2 covers 9 bases. The junction had 10 bases not matched to a gene; V was cut back by 3 bases and J by 7 bases. The CDR3 runs 15 residues. Germline lookup yields CDR1 SGHNT and CDR2 YYREEE (reference sequence). Here the CDR3 reads CASSSLAGGVGTQYF. The CDR3, as DNA: TGTGCCAGCAGCTCCCTGGCGGGGGGGGTCGGGACCCAGTACTTC.

This clone was seen more than once but under ten times. The chain is built from TRBV7-2 and TRBJ1-1, with 9 bases lining up with TRBD1. Germline CDR1 SGHTA, CDR2 FQGNSA. The CDR3 loop spans 14 amino acids. Losses at the gene ends were 6 bases for V and 9 bases for J; bases not matched to a gene: 11. CDR3 nucleotide sequence: TGTGCCAGCAGTCGTAACACAGGGGGCATGAAAGCTTTCTTT. Its translation is CASSRNTGGMKAFF.

V is TRBV29-1 and J is TRBJ1-2; perhaps TRBD1 as D (6 bases). V dropped 1 base and J dropped 4 bases, with 16 bases sitting between them. The CDR3 consists of 15 residues. From germline, CDR1 is SQVTM and CDR2 ANQGSEA. CDR3 region: CSVEVLGQPTYGYTF. The CDR3 nucleotides are TGCAGCGTTGAAGTCCTAGGACAGCCCACCTATGGCTACACCTTC.

The chain joins TRBV9 to TRBJ2-3, with D possibly matching TRBD2 (6 bases). The V end lost 4 bases, the J end lost 2 bases, and 14 bases lay between the germline ends. Germline V CDR1 and CDR2: SGDLS, YYNGEE. CDR3 length equals 15 residues. The DNA of the CDR3 is TGTGCCAGCAGCCGAGGAGGGGCAAACACAGATACGCAGTATTTT. Protein: CASSRGGANTDTQYF.

The V call is TRBV5-1, the J call TRBJ2-7; 7 positions match TRBD2. Germline V gene sequence: CDR1 SGHRS, CDR2 YFSETQ. The CDR3 contains 14 residues. Unmatched junction bases numbered 5, after V lost 4 bases and J lost 1 base. CDR3 coding DNA: TGCGCCAGCAGCCTCGGGGGGAGTTCCTACGAGCAGTACTTC. It translates to CASSLGGSSYEQYF.

This clone showed up just once. The CDR3 bases are TGTGCCAGCTCACCACTTAGGGGCCGGAACACCGGGGAGCTGTTTTTT. This translates into CASSPLRGRNTGELFF. The chain recombines TRBV18 with TRBJ2-2, with D perhaps TRBD1 (5 bases). CDR1 and CDR2 from the germline V gene are KGHSH and LQKENI. Trimming stripped 1 base from V and 1 base from J, with 10 bases between. This CDR3 is built from 16 residues.

The chain is built from TRBV15 and TRBJ2-5, with D perhaps TRBD1 (5 bases). Germline CDR1 is LNHNV and CDR2 is YYDKDF (reference sequence). This CDR3 has 15 residues. V lost 1 base and J 2 bases, leaving 11 bases between the germline ends. The CDR3 sequence is CATSRGSDTQETQYF. In DNA, the CDR3 is TGTGCCACCAGCAGAGGGTCGGACACTCAAGAGACCCAGTACTTC.

The chain has TRBV6-6 and TRBJ1-1; weak D call: TRBD1 (5 bases). CDR1 and CDR2 (germline): MNHNY, SVGAGI (reference sequence). The CDR3 is 13 amino acids. Deletions cut 11 bases from V and 1 base from J, with 14 bases between. The CDR3 protein is CAVNGQRNTEAFF. CDR3 nucleotide sequence: TGTGCCGTCAACGGACAAAGGAACACTGAAGCTTTCTTT.

This clone was seen only once. This chain connects TRBV20-1 to TRBJ2-2; no firm D call. V was pared by 1 base and J by 8 bases, with 5 bases between. The germline V gene has CDR1 DFQATT and CDR2 SNEGSKA (reference sequence). The CDR3 runs 11 residues. The CDR3 loop reads CSARGPGELFF. The CDR3 DNA sequence: TGCAGTGCTAGAGGGCCAGGGGAGCTGTTTTTT.

The chain joins TRBV6-5 to TRBJ2-7, with 7 bases lining up with TRBD1. The germline gives CDR1 MNHEY, CDR2 SVGAGI. V dropped 5 bases and J dropped 7; count of bases not matched to a gene: 11. CDR3 size: 14 residues. In DNA form, the CDR3 reads TGTGCCAGCAGTCTCCGGGACAGCCGGGGTGAGCAGTACGTC. Translating it yields CASSLRDSRGEQYV.

This clone came up once. The chain carries TRBV7-9 and TRBJ2-1; perhaps TRBD2 as D (5 bases). The CDR3 spans 13 residues. V was shortened by 5 bases and J by 2 bases, with 7 bases between the two germline ends. The V gene's germline CDR1 is SEHNR and CDR2 FQNEAQ (reference sequence). The CDR3 region is CASSMGAYNEQFF. The DNA of the CDR3 is TGTGCCAGCAGCATGGGAGCCTACAATGAGCAGTTCTTC.

Regarding this clone: Other nucleotide sequences in the sample specify the same CDR3. This CDR3 is CASSSTDYSNQPQHF. CDR3 bases: TGTGCCAGCAGTTCCACAGACTATAGCAATCAGCCCCAGCATTTT. The chain uses TRBV6-2 or TRBV6-3 and TRBJ1-5; no reliable D call. Germline lookup yields CDR1 MNHEY and CDR2 SVGEGT. Trimming shortened V by 4 bases and J by 0 bases, and 10 bases separated the two germline ends. This CDR3 comprises 15 residues.

The chain is built from TRBV6-5 and TRBJ2-3, with TRBD2 identical over 9 bases. Germline-derived CDR1 and CDR2 are MNHEY and SVGAGI. This CDR3 is 15 amino acids long. V was pared by 0 bases and J by 4 bases, with 2 bases of the junction left unmatched. CDR3 coding DNA: TGTGCCAGCAGTTACTCGGGACTAGCAGCAGATACGCAGTATTTT. It is translated as CASSYSGLAADTQYF.

The chain combines TRBV19 with TRBJ1-4, with D possibly matching TRBD1 (6 bases). The length of the CDR3 is 14 residues. The germline V gene has CDR1 LNHDA and CDR2 SQIVND (reference sequence). V was trimmed by 8 bases and J by 4 bases, leaving 14 bases between them. In DNA, the CDR3 is TGTGCCAGTTGTCGGACAGACGTTAATGAAAAACTGTTTTTT. Translated, it gives CASCRTDVNEKLFF.

The rearrangement joins TRBV29-1 to TRBJ1-1, with 7 bases lining up with TRBD1. The V segment lost 3 bases and the J segment 1 base; nucleotides outside the gene matches: 2. The CDR3 is made up of 13 amino acids. CDR1 is SQVTM and CDR2 is ANQGSEA in the germline V gene. The CDR3 nucleotides are TGCAGCGTTGAGAACAGGGGGAACACTGAAGCTTTCTTT. Residues: CSVENRGNTEAFF.

The chain recombines TRBV7-9 with TRBJ1-1, with D possibly TRBD1 on 6 matching bases. Looked up from germline, CDR1 is SEHNR and CDR2 is FQNEAQ (reference sequence). The ends were cut back, 6 bases at V and 1 base at J, with 15 bases in the middle. The length of the CDR3 is 15 residues. The CDR3 reads CASSRGQQPNTEAFF. The CDR3 DNA reads TGTGCCAGCAGTCGCGGACAGCAGCCGAACACTGAAGCTTTCTTT.

This sequence joins TRBV10-3 and TRBJ2-7; TRBD1 agrees at 9 bases. This CDR3 has 14 residues. Germline V CDR1 and CDR2: ENHRY, SYGVKD. With V trimmed by 10 bases and J by 1 base, 8 bases remained unmatched. CDR3 in DNA: TGTGCCACCTCCGGGACAGGGACTTCCTACGAGCAGTACGTC. Its protein product is CATSGTGTSYEQYV.

The J gene is TRBJ2-3, the V gene TRBV19; D is possibly TRBD1 (6 bases). Deletions cut 10 bases from V and 6 bases from J, with 17 bases between. Germline CDR1 reads LNHDA; CDR2 reads SQIVND (reference sequence). The CDR3 totals 13 residues. CDR3 protein: CAKNRARGDTQYF. The DNA of the CDR3 is TGTGCCAAAAACAGGGCTAGGGGCGATACGCAGTATTTT.

The V gene is TRBV7-2, the J gene TRBJ1-5; the match to TRBD1 covers 9 bases. CDR3 length: 16 amino acids. J was trimmed by 3 bases and V by 3 bases; bases with no gene match: 6. The germline CDR1 and CDR2 sequences are SGHTA and FQGNSA. CDR3 sequence (DNA): TGTGCCAGCAGCTTGGACGGGACAGGGTACAATCAGCCCCAGCATTTT. It translates to CASSLDGTGYNQPQHF.

This clone was seen more than once but under ten times. The chain couples TRBV7-2 to TRBJ1-2; 9 bases match TRBD1. V lost 5 bases and J lost 7; bases outside the gene matches: 8. The CDR3 is 14 residues long. The germline V gene encodes CDR1 SGHTA and CDR2 FQGNSA. The CDR3 here is CASSGTGGASGYTF. The CDR3 region has the DNA TGTGCCAGCAGCGGTACAGGGGGCGCCTCTGGCTACACCTTC. Supplemented by reference TRBV7-2 and TRBJ1-2, the full variable domain reads GAGVSQSPSNKVTEKGKDVELRCDPISGHTALYWYRQSLGQGLEFLIYFQGNSAPDKSGLPSDRFSAERTGGSVSTLTIQRTQQEDSAVYLCASSGTGGASGYTFGSGTRLTVV.

Comment on this clone: The same CDR3 arises from other DNA sequences in this sample as well. The J gene is TRBJ2-7, the V gene TRBV7-2; 7 bases fit TRBD1. This CDR3 region has 13 residues. Germline V gene sequence: CDR1 SGHTA, CDR2 FQGNSA. V shed 1 base and J 3 bases; nucleotides not matched to a gene: 0. The CDR3 DNA follows: TGTGCCAGCAGCTTAGACAGGGGCTACGAGCAGTACTTC. The encoded protein is CASSLDRGYEQYF.

The rearrangement uses TRBV18 and TRBJ1-5, with TRBD1 matching 7 bases. The V gene's germline CDR1 is KGHSH and CDR2 LQKENI. V gave up 5 bases and J gave up 5 bases; unmatched junction bases: 3. This CDR3 comprises 13 residues. The CDR3 DNA reads TGTGCCAGCTCAACCACAGGGGATCAGCCCCAGCATTTT. As protein: CASSTTGDQPQHF.